This is a list of T cell receptor beta chains from one sample in a study of blood T cell repertoires in COVID-19. Some clones are missing from TCRdb's copy, which holds only in-frame ones; the method was immunoSEQ multiplex PCR. The data show roughly 250,000 clones, around 86% seen once. The sequencing sample was made of peripheral blood. These receptors all come from a middle-aged man who had recovered from COVID-19. The CDR3 runs from the conserved cysteine through the conserved F or W. A D gene is named only where the DNA matches it firmly. The listing skips clone size in some rows; elsewhere it reads once, few, many or a size class.

len | abundance | d_gene | j_gene | v_gene | CDR3nt | CDR3aa
16 | - | TRBD1 | TRBJ1-2 | TRBV6-4 | TGTGCCAGCAGTTTAACCGGGACAGGGAAAAGCTATGGCTACACCTTC | CASSLTGTGKSYGYTF
14 | - | - | TRBJ1-4 | TRBV27 | TGTGCCAGCAGTTTTCGGGGACTTGGTGAAAAACTGTTTTTT | CASSFRGLGEKLFF
16 | - | - | TRBJ1-3 | TRBV9 | TGTGCCAGTTCCCGCGAGGCAAGACCCTCTGGAAACACCATATATTTT | CASSREARPSGNTIYF
16 | - | TRBD1 | TRBJ2-5 | TRBV30 | TGTGCCTCGTCCCGGGACAGGGGGACTAGCCGAGAGACCCAGTACTTC | CASSRDRGTSRETQYF
17 | - | TRBD1 | TRBJ1-5 | TRBV4-1 | TGCGCCAGCAGCCAAGATCGAGGACAGGGACGCGGTCAGCCCCAGCATTTT | CASSQDRGQGRGQPQHF
15 | - | TRBD1 | TRBJ1-6 | TRBV6-5 | TGTGCCAGCAGTTCCGGGACAGGGTATGATTCACCCCTCCACTTT | CASSSGTGYDSPLHF
15 | - | TRBD1 | TRBJ1-6 | TRBV5-1 | TGCGCCAGCAGCGCCGGGACAGGGGAAAATTCACCCCTCCACTTT | CASSAGTGENSPLHF
16 | once | - | TRBJ2-1 | TRBV6-6 | TGTGCCAGCAGTTACTCAAATAGCGGCGACTACAATGAGCAGTTCTTC | CASSYSNSGDYNEQFF
15 | - | TRBD2 | TRBJ2-5 | TRBV2 | TGTGCCAGCACGGGACTAGCGGGTGCTCAAGAGACCCAGTACTTC | CASTGLAGAQETQYF
15 | - | - | TRBJ2-3 | TRBV7-8 | TGTGCCAGCAGCTTAGGACACAGGGTGGGAGATACGCAGTATTTT | CASSLGHRVGDTQYF
17 | - | - | TRBJ1-1 | TRBV9 | TGTGCCAGCGACCCGGGTAGGAGACTCTTAGGTCGGACTGAAGCTTTCTTT | CASDPGRRLLGRTEAFF
12 | - | - | TRBJ2-7 | TRBV7-2 | TGTGCCAGCAGTTCATTCCAACTTGAGCAGTACTTC | CASSSFQLEQYF
13 | - | TRBD2 | TRBJ2-1 | TRBV7-2 | TGTGCCAGCAGCTTGGGACTAGCCCTTGAGCAGTTCTTC | CASSLGLALEQFF
15 | - | - | TRBJ2-7 | TRBV10-3 | TGTGCCACCTCGCCGGGGGTCGGCAGAACCTACGAGCAGTACTTC | CATSPGVGRTYEQYF
14 | - | - | TRBJ1-5 | TRBV24-1 | TGTGCCACCAGTGTCGCGGGGAGCAATCAGCCCCAGCATTTT | CATSVAGSNQPQHF
14 | - | - | TRBJ1-2 | TRBV9 | TGTGCCAGCAGCGCGGACGGGGGTTTCTATGGCTACACCTTC | CASSADGGFYGYTF
15 | - | TRBD2 | TRBJ2-3 | TRBV5-4 | TGTGCCAGCAGCTCTCCATCGGCGGGAGTAGATACGCAGTATTTT | CASSSPSAGVDTQYF
16 | - | TRBD1 | TRBJ1-5 | TRBV5-8 | TGTGCCAGCAGCTGGAAAGGACAGGGGGAAAGTCAGCCCCAGCATTTT | CASSWKGQGESQPQHF
11 | - | TRBD2 | TRBJ2-1 | TRBV29-1 | TGCAGCGGGGACTACTACAATGAGCAGTTCTTC | CSGDYYNEQFF
13 | - | - | TRBJ1-5 | TRBV19 | TGTGCCAGTAGTATTCAGTGGAATCAGCCCCAGCATTTT | CASSIQWNQPQHF
18 | - | - | TRBJ1-6 | TRBV27 | TGTGCCAGCAGTTTATCAGCCAGGGCCAGCTCCTATAATTCACCCCTCCACTTT | CASSLSARASSYNSPLHF
16 | - | TRBD1 | TRBJ2-3 | TRBV3-1/TRBV3-2 | TGTGCCAGCAGCCAGGGGACAGGGCTAAGCACAGATACGCAGTATTTT | CASSQGTGLSTDTQYF
12 | - | TRBD1 | TRBJ1-1 | TRBV29-1 | TGCAGCGGTGACAGGGTGAACACTGAAGCTTTCTTT | CSGDRVNTEAFF
20 | - | - | TRBJ1-4 | TRBV30 | TGTGCCTGGAGTCGAAAGATACGACAGGCCACGGATTTGGCTAATGAAAAACTGTTTTTT | CAWSRKIRQATDLANEKLFF
15 | - | TRBD2 | TRBJ2-1 | TRBV9 | TGTGCCAGCAGCGTAGGCGGGAGAAGTACGAATGAGCAGTTCTTC | CASSVGGRSTNEQFF